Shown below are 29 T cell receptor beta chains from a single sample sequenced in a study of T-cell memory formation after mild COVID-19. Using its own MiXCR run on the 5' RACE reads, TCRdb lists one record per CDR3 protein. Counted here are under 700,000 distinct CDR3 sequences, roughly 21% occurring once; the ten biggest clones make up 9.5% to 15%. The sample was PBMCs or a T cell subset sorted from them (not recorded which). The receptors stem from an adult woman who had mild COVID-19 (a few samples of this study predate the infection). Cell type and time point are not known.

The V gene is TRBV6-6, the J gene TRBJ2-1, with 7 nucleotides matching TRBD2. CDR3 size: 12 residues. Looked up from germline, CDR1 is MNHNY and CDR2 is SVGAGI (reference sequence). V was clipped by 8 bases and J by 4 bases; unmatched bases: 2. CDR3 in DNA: TGTGCCAGCGGGGACTATTACAATGAGCAGTTCTTC. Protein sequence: CASGDYYNEQFF.

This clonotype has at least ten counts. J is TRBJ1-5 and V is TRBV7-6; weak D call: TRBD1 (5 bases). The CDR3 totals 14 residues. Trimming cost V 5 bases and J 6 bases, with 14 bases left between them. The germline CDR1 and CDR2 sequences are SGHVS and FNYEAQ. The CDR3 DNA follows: TGTGCCAGCAGCCCAGGGTTGTACGGTCAGCCCCAGCATTTT. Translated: CASSPGLYGQPQHF.

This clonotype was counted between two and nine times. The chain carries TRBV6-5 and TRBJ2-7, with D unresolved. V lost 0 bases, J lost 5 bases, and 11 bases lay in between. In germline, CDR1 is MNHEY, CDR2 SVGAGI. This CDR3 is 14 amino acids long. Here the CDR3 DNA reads TGTGCCAGCAGTTACTCGAGGACGGCCCACGAGCAGTACTTC. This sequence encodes CASSYSRTAHEQYF.

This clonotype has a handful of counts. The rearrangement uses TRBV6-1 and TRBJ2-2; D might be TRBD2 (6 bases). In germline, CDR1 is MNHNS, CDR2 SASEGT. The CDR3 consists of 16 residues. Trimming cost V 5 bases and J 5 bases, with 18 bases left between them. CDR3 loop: CASSPRVSGRTGELFF. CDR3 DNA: TGTGCCAGCAGTCCTCGGGTTAGCGGCCGAACCGGGGAGCTGTTTTTT.

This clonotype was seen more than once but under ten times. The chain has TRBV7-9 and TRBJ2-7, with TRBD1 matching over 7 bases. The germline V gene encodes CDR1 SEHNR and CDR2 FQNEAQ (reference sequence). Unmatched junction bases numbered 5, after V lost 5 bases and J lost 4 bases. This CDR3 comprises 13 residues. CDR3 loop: CASSPKGAYEQYF. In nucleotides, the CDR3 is TGTGCCAGCAGCCCTAAGGGGGCGTACGAGCAGTACTTC.

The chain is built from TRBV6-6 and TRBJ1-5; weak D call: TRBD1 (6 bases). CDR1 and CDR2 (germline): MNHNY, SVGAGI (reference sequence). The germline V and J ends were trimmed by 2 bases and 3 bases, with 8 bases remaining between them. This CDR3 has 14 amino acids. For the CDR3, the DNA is TGTGCCAGCAGTTACCCAGGGGCCAATCAGCCCCAGCATTTT. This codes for CASSYPGANQPQHF.

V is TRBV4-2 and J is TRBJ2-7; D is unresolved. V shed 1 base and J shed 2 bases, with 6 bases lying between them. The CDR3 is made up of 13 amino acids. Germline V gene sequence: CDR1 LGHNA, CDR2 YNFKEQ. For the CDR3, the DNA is TGTGCCAGCAGCCAAGGAGAAGCCTACGAGCAGTACTTC. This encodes CASSQGEAYEQYF.

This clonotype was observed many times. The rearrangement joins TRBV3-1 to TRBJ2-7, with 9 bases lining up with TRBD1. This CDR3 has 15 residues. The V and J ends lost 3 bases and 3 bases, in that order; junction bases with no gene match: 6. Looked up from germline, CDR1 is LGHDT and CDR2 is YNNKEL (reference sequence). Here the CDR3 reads CASSQPGQGGYEQYF. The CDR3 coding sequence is TGTGCCAGCAGCCAGCCGGGACAGGGTGGCTACGAGCAGTACTTC.

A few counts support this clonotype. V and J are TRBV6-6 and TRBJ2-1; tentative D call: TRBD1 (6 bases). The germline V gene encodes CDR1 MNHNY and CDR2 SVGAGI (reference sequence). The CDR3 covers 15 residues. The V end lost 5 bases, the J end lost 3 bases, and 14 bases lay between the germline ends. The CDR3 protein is CASSNTGSFYNEQFF. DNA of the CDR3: TGTGCCAGCAGTAATACAGGGTCCTTCTACAATGAGCAGTTCTTC.

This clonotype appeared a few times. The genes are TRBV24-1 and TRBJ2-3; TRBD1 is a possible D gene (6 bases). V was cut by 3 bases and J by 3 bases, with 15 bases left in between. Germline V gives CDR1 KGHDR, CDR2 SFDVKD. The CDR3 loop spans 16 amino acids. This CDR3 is CATSDRAGEVTDTQYF. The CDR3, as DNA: TGTGCCACCAGTGATCGGGCAGGGGAAGTGACAGATACGCAGTATTTT.

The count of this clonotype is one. The DNA for the CDR3 is TGTGCCAGCAGCCAACGGGGCGGCGATGAAAAACTGTTTTTT. Translating it yields CASSQRGGDEKLFF. This sequence joins TRBV4-2 and TRBJ1-4; D possibly corresponds to TRBD1 (5 bases). Looked up from germline, CDR1 is LGHNA and CDR2 is YNFKEQ. The CDR3 extends over 14 amino acids. V lost 2 bases and J 6 bases, leaving 10 bases between the germline ends.

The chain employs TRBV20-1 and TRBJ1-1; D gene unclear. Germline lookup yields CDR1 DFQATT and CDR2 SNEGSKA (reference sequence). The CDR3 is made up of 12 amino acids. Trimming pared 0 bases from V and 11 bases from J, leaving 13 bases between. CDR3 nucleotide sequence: TGCAGTGCTAGAGATCACGTGGTGGGGGCTTTCTTT. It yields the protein CSARDHVVGAFF.

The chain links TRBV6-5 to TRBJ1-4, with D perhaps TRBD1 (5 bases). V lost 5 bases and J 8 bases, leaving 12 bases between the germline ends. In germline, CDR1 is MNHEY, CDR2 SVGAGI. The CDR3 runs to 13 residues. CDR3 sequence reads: CASSRGIGEKLFF. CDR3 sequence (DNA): TGTGCCAGCAGTCGGGGGATTGGAGAAAAACTGTTTTTT.

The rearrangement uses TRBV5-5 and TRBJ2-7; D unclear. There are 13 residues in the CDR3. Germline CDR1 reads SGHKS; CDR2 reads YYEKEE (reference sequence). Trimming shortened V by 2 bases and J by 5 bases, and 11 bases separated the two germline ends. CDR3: CASSFPHGNEQYF. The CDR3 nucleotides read TGTGCCAGCAGCTTTCCCCATGGCAACGAGCAGTACTTC.

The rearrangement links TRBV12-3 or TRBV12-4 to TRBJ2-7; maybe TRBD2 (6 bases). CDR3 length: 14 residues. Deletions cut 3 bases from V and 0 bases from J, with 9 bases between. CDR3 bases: TGTGCCAGCAGTTTTGCCGGGAGCTCCTACGAGCAGTACTTC. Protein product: CASSFAGSSYEQYF.

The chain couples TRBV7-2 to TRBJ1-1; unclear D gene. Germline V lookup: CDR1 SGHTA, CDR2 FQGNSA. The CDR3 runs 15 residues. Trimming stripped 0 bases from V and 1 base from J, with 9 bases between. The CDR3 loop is CASSLAGFRNTEAFF. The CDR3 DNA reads TGTGCCAGCAGCTTAGCGGGGTTTCGGAACACTGAAGCTTTCTTT.

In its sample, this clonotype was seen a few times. CDR3 region: CATSDPRDRGREEKLFF. The CDR3 DNA follows: TGTGCCACCAGTGATCCCCGGGACAGGGGCCGGGAAGAAAAACTGTTTTTT. V usage is TRBV24-1 and J usage is TRBJ1-4; TRBD1 aligns across 10 bases. Germline values: CDR1 KGHDR, CDR2 SFDVKD. This CDR3 has 17 amino acids. V was pared by 3 bases and J by 8 bases, with 11 bases of the junction left unmatched.

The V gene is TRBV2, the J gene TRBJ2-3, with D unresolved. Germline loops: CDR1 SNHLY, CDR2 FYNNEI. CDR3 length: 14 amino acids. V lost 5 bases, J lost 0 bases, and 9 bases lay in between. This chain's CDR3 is CASSLRHSTDTQYF. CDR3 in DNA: TGTGCCAGCAGTCTAAGACACAGCACAGATACGCAGTATTTT.

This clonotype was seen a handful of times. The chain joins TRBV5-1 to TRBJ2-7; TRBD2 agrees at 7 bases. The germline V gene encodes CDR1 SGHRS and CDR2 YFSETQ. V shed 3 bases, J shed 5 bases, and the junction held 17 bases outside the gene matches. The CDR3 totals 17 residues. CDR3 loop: CASSSDSSGLVVHEQYF. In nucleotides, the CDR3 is TGCGCCAGCAGCTCCGACTCATCAGGACTAGTCGTCCACGAGCAGTACTTC.

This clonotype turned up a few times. CDR3 nucleotides: TGTGCCAGCAGCCGTAGCGGGATCAACGAGCAGTACTTC. Translation gives CASSRSGINEQYF. The rearrangement uses TRBV11-3 and TRBJ2-7; TRBD2 aligns across 8 bases. V shed 5 bases and J 5 bases; nucleotides not matched to a gene: 5. Germline V gives CDR1 SGHNT, CDR2 YENEEA. The CDR3 runs to 13 residues.

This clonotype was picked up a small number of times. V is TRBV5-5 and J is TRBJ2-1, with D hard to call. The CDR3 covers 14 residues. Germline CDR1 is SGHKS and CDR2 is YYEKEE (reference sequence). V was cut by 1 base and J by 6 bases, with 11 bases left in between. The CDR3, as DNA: TGTGCCAGCAGCTTGAGGACCGTTCCCAATGAGCAGTTCTTC. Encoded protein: CASSLRTVPNEQFF.

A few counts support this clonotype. The DNA for the CDR3 is TGCGCCAGCAGCCAAGAACCATTCGGACAGTCGGCAGATACGCAGTATTTT. Translation gives CASSQEPFGQSADTQYF. The gene calls are TRBV4-1 and TRBJ2-3; tentative D call: TRBD1 (6 bases). The CDR3 covers 17 residues. Germline V gene lookup returns CDR1 MGHRA and CDR2 YSYEKL. V was cut by 0 bases and J by 4 bases, with 17 bases left in between.

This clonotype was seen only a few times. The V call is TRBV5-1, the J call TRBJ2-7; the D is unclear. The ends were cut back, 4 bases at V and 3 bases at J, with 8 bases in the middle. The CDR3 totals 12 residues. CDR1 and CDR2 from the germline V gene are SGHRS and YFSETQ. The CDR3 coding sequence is TGCGCCAGCAGCCGTTGGGGCTACGAGCAGTACTTC. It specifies CASSRWGYEQYF. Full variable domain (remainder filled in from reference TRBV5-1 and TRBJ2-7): KAGVTQTPRYLIKTRGQQVTLSCSPISGHRSVSWYQQTPGQGLQFLFEYFSETQRNKGNFPGRFSGRQFSNSRSEMNVSTLELGDSALYLCASSRWGYEQYFGPGTRLTVT.

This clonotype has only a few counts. The CDR3 DNA is TGTGCCAGTAGTATGATATCTGGGGCCAACGTCCTGACTTTC. Translated: CASSMISGANVLTF. The rearrangement uses TRBV19 and TRBJ2-6; D remains unclear. V was cut by 3 bases and J by 1 base, with 4 bases left in between. Germline-derived CDR1 and CDR2 are LNHDA and SQIVND (reference sequence). This CDR3 is 14 amino acids long.

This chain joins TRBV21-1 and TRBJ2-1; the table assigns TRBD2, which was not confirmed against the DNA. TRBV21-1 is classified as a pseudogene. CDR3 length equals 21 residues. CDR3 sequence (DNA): TGTGCCAGCAGCAGTTCTCAGGGAGGAACTAGCGGGCAGGTGGGATACAATGAGCAGTTCTTC. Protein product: CASSSSQGGTSGQVGYNEQFF.

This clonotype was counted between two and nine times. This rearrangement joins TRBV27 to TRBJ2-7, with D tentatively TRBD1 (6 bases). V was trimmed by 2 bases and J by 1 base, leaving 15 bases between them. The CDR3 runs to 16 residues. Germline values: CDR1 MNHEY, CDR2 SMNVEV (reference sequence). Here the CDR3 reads CASSLTQGSFSYEQYF. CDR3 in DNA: TGTGCCAGCAGTTTAACTCAGGGGTCATTTTCCTACGAGCAGTACTTC.

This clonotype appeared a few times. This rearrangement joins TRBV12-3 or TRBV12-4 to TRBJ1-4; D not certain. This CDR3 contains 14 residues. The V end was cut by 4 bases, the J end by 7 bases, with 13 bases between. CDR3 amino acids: CASSSLGRLEKLFF. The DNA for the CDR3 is TGTGCCAGCAGTTCCCTCGGACGGCTTGAAAAACTGTTTTTT.

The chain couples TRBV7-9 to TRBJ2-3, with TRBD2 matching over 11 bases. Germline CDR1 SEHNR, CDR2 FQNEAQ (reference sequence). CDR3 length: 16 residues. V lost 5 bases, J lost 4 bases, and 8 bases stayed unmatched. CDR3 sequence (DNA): TGTGCCAGCAGCCTGATGGGGACTAGCGGCGCAGATACGCAGTATTTT. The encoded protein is CASSLMGTSGADTQYF.

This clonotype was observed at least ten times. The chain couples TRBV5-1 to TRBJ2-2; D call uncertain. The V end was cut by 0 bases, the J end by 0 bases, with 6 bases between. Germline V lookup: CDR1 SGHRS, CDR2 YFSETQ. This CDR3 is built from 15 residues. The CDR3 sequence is CASSLGGTNTGELFF. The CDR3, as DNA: TGCGCCAGCAGCTTGGGTGGAACGAACACCGGGGAGCTGTTTTTT.